This T cell receptor beta chain was profiled in a study of sequential checkpoint blockade in melanoma. Treatment given: randomized to nivolumab then ipilimumab (arm A) or the reverse (arm B). TCRdb keeps only in-frame clones here, not all; method: immunoSEQ multiplex PCR. The data show about 4,900 clones, 35% to 40% seen once. V trimming: 10 bases; J trimming: 5 bases; junction bases outside the gene matches: 17. Germline lookup yields CDR1 MNHGY and CDR2 SAAAGT. There are 16 residues in the CDR3. The chain has TRBV6-8 and TRBJ2-5, with 9 bases matching TRBD1. The sample here was tumor tissue (inferred from file names), taken from a patient given nivolumab and ipilimumab in sequence. This sequence originates from a human donor with melanoma. The CDR3 region is CAISTGTGTFGETQYF. For the CDR3, the DNA is TGTGCCATCTCTACCGGGACAGGGACGTTTGGGGAGACCCAGTACTTC.